The text below deals with one TCR beta chain. What it binds is unknown. TRB cDNA libraries were made by UMI-labeled 5' RACE. No DNA is given; TCRdb re-called the 5' RACE reads and lists each CDR3 protein once. The sample holds roughly 140,000 distinct CDR3 sequences. The data stem from a study of CXCR3-negative and CXCR3-positive naive CD8 T cells. Germline-derived CDR1 and CDR2 are SGHRS and YFSETQ. The CDR3 covers 15 residues. Regarding the study as a whole: Naive CXCR3-negative cells resembled naive CXCR3-positive cells in TRBV-TRBJ usage; memory cells differed. Naive cells that were CXCR3-positive had more hydrophobic TRB CDR3s (compared with CXCR3-negative naive cells). Naive subsets expressed similar surface CD5; TRB CDR3 features served to infer TCR strength.

Sequencing used naive CXCR3+ CD8+ T cells from blood. Subset defined: CD45RO-CCR7+CD27+CD95- naive CD8+ T cells expressing CXCR3 (TNR3+). This receptor was taken from a human donor in good health. Some clones in this sample may be carry-over from other donors' samples. The chain couples TRBV5-1 to TRBJ2-7. CDR3 sequence: CASSFGSLSASEQYF.